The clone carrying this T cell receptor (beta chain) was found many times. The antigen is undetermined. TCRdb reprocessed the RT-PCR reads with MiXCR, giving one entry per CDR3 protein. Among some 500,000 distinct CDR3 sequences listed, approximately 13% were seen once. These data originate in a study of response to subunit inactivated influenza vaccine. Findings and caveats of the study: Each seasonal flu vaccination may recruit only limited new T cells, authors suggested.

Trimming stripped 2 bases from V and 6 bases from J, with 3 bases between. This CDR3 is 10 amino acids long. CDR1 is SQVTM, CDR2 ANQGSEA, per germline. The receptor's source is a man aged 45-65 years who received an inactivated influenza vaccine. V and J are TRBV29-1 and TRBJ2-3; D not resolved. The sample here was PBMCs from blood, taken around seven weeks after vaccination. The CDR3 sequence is CSVERDTQYF. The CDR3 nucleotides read TGCAGCGTTGAAAGGGATACGCAGTATTTT.